This T cell receptor beta chain is drawn from a study of T cells after yellow fever vaccination. Study-wide findings and caveats: Most clones from primary vaccination resurfaced after the booster (around 97% CD4, over 75% CD8). It was a small share of clonotypes that appeared in both CD4 and CD8 compartments.

TCRdb reprocessed the 5' RACE reads with MiXCR, giving one entry per CDR3 protein. The repertoire has fewer than 150,000 distinct CDR3 sequences, over 7% of them found once; the top ten carry roughly 0.73%. Trimming removed 0 bases from V and 7 bases from J, with 16 bases in between. Per the germline V gene, CDR1 is SGHAT and CDR2 is FQNNGV. The CDR3 consists of 15 residues. This clonotype was counted ten times or more. Its antigen is not identified. This specimen consisted of CD4+ T cells sorted from PBMCs, obtained 5 days after the yellow fever booster vaccination. This chain connects TRBV11-2 to TRBJ2-7, with a possible D match to TRBD1 (6 bases). This sequence originates from a man aged 25 to 45 who received the YFV17D yellow fever vaccine. Here the CDR3 DNA reads TGTGCCAGCAGCTTAGAAAGGGTCTCGAGGGGGGAGCAGTACTTC. Its protein is CASSLERVSRGEQYF.